These 32 T cell receptor beta chains were sequenced from one sample in a study of T cell responses to AZD1222 COVID-19 vaccine. Produced via immunoSEQ multiplex PCR; TCRdb's table is partial and in-frame only. Among around 190,000 clones listed, 85% to 90% were seen once. The sample consisted of peripheral blood, taken on day 0 of AZD1222 vaccination. The receptor source for this set is an adult in good health.

The chain couples TRBV27 to TRBJ1-1, with D uncertain. V was clipped by 8 bases and J by 1 base, with 14 bases between them. The CDR3 extends over 14 amino acids. Germline lookup yields CDR1 MNHEY and CDR2 SMNVEV (reference sequence). CDR3 bases: TGTGCCAGCTTCCCCCGGCACCCGAACACTGAAGCTTTCTTT. It encodes CASFPRHPNTEAFF.

V is TRBV18 and J is TRBJ2-2; 7 nucleotides align to TRBD1. The CDR3 contains 16 residues. J gave up 6 bases and V 3 bases, and 10 bases lay outside the gene matches. Germline lookup yields CDR1 KGHSH and CDR2 LQKENI. CDR3 loop: CASSPLTGEYAGELFF. DNA of the CDR3: TGTGCCAGCTCACCTCTCACAGGGGAATATGCCGGGGAGCTGTTTTTT.

The V call is TRBV10-1, the J call TRBJ2-3; 7 bases match TRBD2. With 3 bases clipped from V and 2 bases from J, the junction kept 5 bases outside the gene matches. CDR1 and CDR2 (germline): WNHNN, SYGVQD (reference sequence). The length of the CDR3 is 15 residues. CDR3 sequence reads: CASSEREEFTDTQYF. The CDR3 nucleotides read TGCGCCAGCAGTGAACGGGAGGAGTTCACAGATACGCAGTATTTT.

The chain employs TRBV28 and TRBJ1-5; D is unclear. The germline gives CDR1 MDHEN, CDR2 SYDVKM. The CDR3 contains 13 residues. The ends were cut back, 6 bases at V and 5 bases at J, with 11 bases in the middle. The CDR3 sequence: CASSLDLYQPQHF. In nucleotides, the CDR3 is TGTGCCAGCAGCCTCGACCTTTATCAGCCCCAGCATTTT.

This clone was detected ten times or more. V gene TRBV18 combines with J gene TRBJ1-5; D unclear. CDR1 is KGHSH, CDR2 LQKENI, per germline. V shed 1 base and J shed 3 bases, with 13 bases lying between them. CDR3 length: 16 amino acids. CDR3 sequence (DNA): TGTGCCAGCTCACCACAAGCAGGCAGCACCAATCAGCCCCAGCATTTT. Translating gives CASSPQAGSTNQPQHF.

V usage is TRBV10-2 and J usage is TRBJ2-7; 7 bases are a match to TRBD1. CDR3 length: 13 residues. Germline CDR1 is WSHSY and CDR2 is SAAADI. V trimming: 5 bases; J trimming: 3 bases; junction bases outside the gene matches: 4. In DNA form, the CDR3 reads TGCGCCAGCAGTTACCGGGACAGCTACGAGCAGTACTTC. It codes for CASSYRDSYEQYF.

CDR3 DNA sequence: TGTGCCAGCAGTTCACAGAGCCTCTATGGCTACACCTTC. This sequence encodes CASSSQSLYGYTF. The chain couples TRBV6-5 to TRBJ1-2, with no clear D. Germline CDR1 and CDR2: MNHEY and SVGAGI. This CDR3 spans 13 amino acids. The ends were cut back, 4 bases at V and 4 bases at J, with 10 bases in the middle.

This chain uses TRBV5-6 with TRBJ1-1; TRBD1 might be the D (6 bases). CDR1 and CDR2 from the germline V gene are SGHDT and YYEEEE. Trimming removed 0 bases at V and 4 bases at J, with 10 bases between. The CDR3 contains 14 residues. The CDR3 sequence: CASSLDRVRTEAFF. In DNA, the CDR3 is TGTGCCAGCAGCTTGGACAGGGTTCGCACTGAAGCTTTCTTT.

The sample holds one count of this clone. The chain couples TRBV28 to TRBJ1-5; tentatively, D is TRBD1 (5 bases). The V gene lost 3 bases and the J gene lost 2 bases, with 20 bases spanning the gap. This CDR3 has 18 residues. Germline CDR1 reads MDHEN; CDR2 reads SYDVKM. The CDR3 DNA reads TGTGCCAGCAGTTTGAGGTCCCCGGGGGTTAACGGCAATCAGCCCCAGCATTTT. Protein: CASSLRSPGVNGNQPQHF.

This clone was observed a few times. The chain uses TRBV25-1 and TRBJ2-7; 7 bases map to TRBD1. The V gene end was trimmed by 2 bases and the J gene end by 2 bases; junction bases not matched to a gene: 6. From germline, CDR1 is MGHDK and CDR2 SYGVNS. This CDR3 comprises 15 residues. CDR3 DNA sequence: TGTGCCAGCAGTGAACAAGAGGACAGGACCTACGAGCAGTACTTC. Translating gives CASSEQEDRTYEQYF.

The rearrangement joins TRBV7-3 to TRBJ2-7; the match to TRBD2 covers 7 bases. This CDR3 spans 13 amino acids. J gave up 4 bases and V 5 bases, and 5 bases lay outside the gene matches. Germline-derived CDR1 and CDR2 are SGHTA and FQGTGA. The CDR3 protein is CASSPRAGYEQYF. CDR3 DNA: TGTGCCAGCAGCCCCCGAGCGGGGTACGAGCAGTACTTC.

The chain links TRBV30 to TRBJ1-4, with 8 positions matching TRBD1. Germline lookup yields CDR1 GTSNPN and CDR2 SVGIG (reference sequence). V shed 0 bases and J 8 bases; nucleotides not matched to a gene: 11. CDR3 length: 16 amino acids. CDR3 in amino acids: CAWSVSGTGPWEKLFF. The CDR3 nucleotides read TGTGCCTGGAGTGTAAGTGGGACAGGCCCCTGGGAAAAACTGTTTTTT.

V gene TRBV5-1 combines with J gene TRBJ1-6; the match to TRBD1 covers 7 bases. The CDR3 is 16 amino acids. Looked up from germline, CDR1 is SGHRS and CDR2 is YFSETQ. Unmatched junction bases numbered 8, after V lost 0 bases and J lost 8 bases. DNA of the CDR3: TGCGCCAGCAGCTTGGACCTACCGGGACAGCATTCACCCCTCCACTTT. Its translation: CASSLDLPGQHSPLHF.

J is TRBJ1-1 and V is TRBV5-1; no clear D. With 4 bases removed from V and 1 base from J, the gap between germline ends came to 14 bases. Germline CDR1 reads SGHRS; CDR2 reads YFSETQ. This CDR3 has 15 amino acids. CDR3 coding DNA: TGCGCCAGCAGCACCCACACCTTAGCGAACACTGAAGCTTTCTTT. Residues: CASSTHTLANTEAFF. Variable domain in full (rest from reference TRBV5-1 and TRBJ1-1): KAGVTQTPRYLIKTRGQQVTLSCSPISGHRSVSWYQQTPGQGLQFLFEYFSETQRNKGNFPGRFSGRQFSNSRSEMNVSTLELGDSALYLCASSTHTLANTEAFFGQGTRLTVV.

The V call is TRBV7-6, the J call TRBJ1-5; D gene ambiguous. Trimming removed 0 bases from V and 7 bases from J, with 10 bases in between. The CDR3 runs 14 residues. In germline, CDR1 is SGHVS, CDR2 FNYEAQ. DNA of the CDR3: TGTGCCAGCAGCTTAGCGGGTAGCGGGCAGCCCCAGCATTTT. This sequence encodes CASSLAGSGQPQHF.

This chain connects TRBV7-3 to TRBJ2-7, with D tentatively TRBD2 (6 bases). V lost 5 bases, J lost 6 bases, and 14 bases lay in between. The V gene's germline CDR1 is SGHTA and CDR2 FQGTGA. The CDR3 runs to 13 residues. The CDR3 here is CASSPGGSTEQYF. In DNA, the CDR3 is TGTGCCAGCAGCCCTGGGGGGAGCACCGAGCAGTACTTC.

This chain joins TRBV20-1 and TRBJ2-7, with 13 bases aligning to TRBD2. The V gene end was trimmed by 3 bases and the J gene end by 3 bases; junction bases not matched to a gene: 8. Germline loops: CDR1 DFQATT, CDR2 SNEGSKA (reference sequence). The CDR3 extends over 16 amino acids. CDR3 sequence reads: CSASGLAGALGYEQYF. As DNA, the CDR3 is TGCAGTGCTAGTGGACTAGCGGGGGCCCTCGGCTACGAGCAGTACTTC.

The sample holds one count of this clone. The V and J genes are TRBV30 and TRBJ2-7, with 9 bases that match TRBD1. CDR1 and CDR2 from the germline V gene are GTSNPN and SVGIG (reference sequence). V was clipped by 4 bases and J by 7 bases; unmatched bases: 8. This CDR3 region has 13 residues. The CDR3 spells CAWTPGQGGEQYF. The CDR3 DNA sequence: TGTGCCTGGACACCGGGACAGGGCGGAGAGCAGTACTTC.

This chain joins TRBV30 and TRBJ2-7; 7 positions agree with TRBD2. The V segment lost 2 bases and the J segment 3 bases; nucleotides outside the gene matches: 7. Per the germline V gene, CDR1 is GTSNPN and CDR2 is SVGIG (reference sequence). The CDR3 spans 14 residues. CDR3 amino acids: CAWSPPGGGYEQYF. For the CDR3, the DNA is TGTGCCTGGAGTCCTCCGGGGGGAGGCTACGAGCAGTACTTC.

This sequence joins TRBV7-6 and TRBJ1-6; D not certain. Germline V gene lookup returns CDR1 SGHVS and CDR2 FNYEAQ. This CDR3 has 12 residues. V shed 5 bases and J shed 9 bases, with 8 bases lying between them. The CDR3, as DNA: TGTGCCAGCAGCATTCCCGGTTCACCCCTCCACTTT. This codes for CASSIPGSPLHF.

V gene TRBV7-9 combines with J gene TRBJ2-1; 9 bases fit TRBD2. This CDR3 comprises 14 residues. Germline V gene lookup returns CDR1 SEHNR and CDR2 FQNEAQ (reference sequence). V gave up 8 bases and J gave up 4 bases; unmatched junction bases: 6. CDR3 sequence reads: CASQEAGGYNEQFF. In DNA, the CDR3 is TGTGCCAGCCAAGAAGCGGGAGGTTACAATGAGCAGTTCTTC.

This chain joins TRBV7-2 and TRBJ2-5; D possibly corresponds to TRBD1 (6 bases). Between the trimmed V and J ends, which lost 5 bases and 4 bases, there was a span of 14 bases. The CDR3 has 14 residues. Germline V gene sequence: CDR1 SGHTA, CDR2 FQGNSA. The CDR3 protein is CASSPQGKTETQYF. DNA for the CDR3: TGTGCCAGCAGCCCCCAGGGGAAGACAGAGACCCAGTACTTC.

This chain uses TRBV5-1 with TRBJ1-1; D call uncertain. In germline, CDR1 is SGHRS, CDR2 YFSETQ. CDR3 length equals 14 residues. V lost 0 bases and J lost 0, with 6 bases in between. The CDR3 here is CASSLEGLNTEAFF. In nucleotides, the CDR3 is TGCGCCAGCAGCTTGGAGGGTTTGAACACTGAAGCTTTCTTT.

The gene calls are TRBV5-1 and TRBJ2-5; TRBD1 aligns across 9 bases. J gave up 5 bases and V 4 bases, and 6 bases lay outside the gene matches. CDR3 size: 14 residues. In germline, CDR1 is SGHRS, CDR2 YFSETQ. CDR3 DNA sequence: TGCGCCAGCAGCGGGGGACAGGGAGGCGAGACCCAGTACTTC. It codes for CASSGGQGGETQYF. Together with reference TRBV5-1 and TRBJ2-5, the CDR3 gives the full variable domain: KAGVTQTPRYLIKTRGQQVTLSCSPISGHRSVSWYQQTPGQGLQFLFEYFSETQRNKGNFPGRFSGRQFSNSRSEMNVSTLELGDSALYLCASSGGQGGETQYFGPGTRLLVL.

The chain has TRBV7-3 and TRBJ2-1; D call uncertain. Germline loops: CDR1 SGHTA, CDR2 FQGTGA. Trimming cost V 2 bases and J 0 bases, with 11 bases left between them. The CDR3 runs to 16 residues. The CDR3 loop is CASSLYAKSSYNEQFF. For the CDR3, the DNA is TGTGCCAGCAGCTTATACGCCAAAAGCTCCTACAATGAGCAGTTCTTC.

This rearrangement joins TRBV9 to TRBJ2-1, with TRBD2 identical over 7 bases. Germline V CDR1 and CDR2: SGDLS, YYNGEE. This CDR3 has 15 amino acids. Unmatched junction bases numbered 6, after V lost 0 bases and J lost 6 bases. The CDR3 region is CASSVGWEGSNEQFF. In DNA form, the CDR3 reads TGTGCCAGCAGCGTAGGGTGGGAGGGCAGCAATGAGCAGTTCTTC.

V and J are TRBV10-3 and TRBJ1-2, with 12 nucleotides matching TRBD1. Germline V lookup: CDR1 ENHRY, CDR2 SYGVKD. The CDR3 length is 17 residues. With 4 bases clipped from V and 0 bases from J, the junction kept 6 bases outside the gene matches. CDR3: CAISVPGQGASNYGYTF. CDR3 nucleotides: TGTGCCATCAGTGTACCGGGACAGGGGGCGTCTAACTATGGCTACACCTTC.

This clone showed up just once. The identical CDR3 is also encoded by other nucleotide sequences in the sample. This chain connects TRBV19 to TRBJ1-2, with D unresolved. V was trimmed by 1 base and J by 2 bases, leaving 5 bases between them. The CDR3 runs to 13 residues. In germline, CDR1 is LNHDA, CDR2 SQIVND (reference sequence). The CDR3 loop is CASSIGGNYGYTF. CDR3 nucleotide sequence: TGTGCCAGTAGTATAGGTGGGAACTATGGCTACACCTTC. The full variable domain, rest sourced from reference TRBV19 and TRBJ1-2, is DGGITQSPKYLFRKEGQNVTLSCEQNLNHDAMYWYRQDPGQGLRLIYYSQIVNDFQKGDIAEGYSVSREKKESFPLTVTSAQKNPTAFYLCASSIGGNYGYTFGSGTRLTVV.

The chain combines TRBV30 with TRBJ1-6, with 9 bases fitting TRBD1. The germline V gene encodes CDR1 GTSNPN and CDR2 SVGIG (reference sequence). CDR3 length equals 14 residues. The ends lost 5 bases at V and 5 bases at J; junction bases unmatched: 4. The CDR3 coding sequence is TGTGCCTGGGACAGGGGGGCTGATAATTCACCCCTCCACTTT. Translating it yields CAWDRGADNSPLHF.

The chain combines TRBV7-2 with TRBJ1-6; no clear D. Germline V gene lookup returns CDR1 SGHTA and CDR2 FQGNSA. The CDR3 sequence is 14 residues long. V shed 1 base and J shed 0 bases, with 1 base lying between them. In nucleotides, the CDR3 is TGTGCCAGCAGCTTAGACTCCTATAATTCACCCCTCCACTTT. Translation: CASSLDSYNSPLHF.

The gene calls are TRBV5-1 and TRBJ1-2, with TRBD1 matching over 7 bases. This CDR3 contains 15 residues. V dropped 0 bases and J dropped 8; count of bases not matched to a gene: 10. Germline assignment: CDR1 SGHRS and CDR2 YFSETQ. CDR3: CASSLGQGGLEGYTF. The CDR3 DNA reads TGCGCCAGCAGCTTGGGACAGGGAGGGTTGGAAGGCTACACCTTC.

This clone was seen a handful of times. This chain connects TRBV5-1 to TRBJ1-5; D is uncertain. Germline lookup yields CDR1 SGHRS and CDR2 YFSETQ. The CDR3 is 15 residues long. V dropped 0 bases and J dropped 7 bases, with 14 bases sitting between them. The CDR3 coding sequence is TGCGCCAGCAGCTTGGGGTCGGGAGGCGAACAGCCCCAGCATTTT. Protein product: CASSLGSGGEQPQHF. The full variable domain, in which reference TRBV5-1 and TRBJ1-5 provide the parts outside the CDR3, is KAGVTQTPRYLIKTRGQQVTLSCSPISGHRSVSWYQQTPGQGLQFLFEYFSETQRNKGNFPGRFSGRQFSNSRSEMNVSTLELGDSALYLCASSLGSGGEQPQHFGDGTRLSIL.